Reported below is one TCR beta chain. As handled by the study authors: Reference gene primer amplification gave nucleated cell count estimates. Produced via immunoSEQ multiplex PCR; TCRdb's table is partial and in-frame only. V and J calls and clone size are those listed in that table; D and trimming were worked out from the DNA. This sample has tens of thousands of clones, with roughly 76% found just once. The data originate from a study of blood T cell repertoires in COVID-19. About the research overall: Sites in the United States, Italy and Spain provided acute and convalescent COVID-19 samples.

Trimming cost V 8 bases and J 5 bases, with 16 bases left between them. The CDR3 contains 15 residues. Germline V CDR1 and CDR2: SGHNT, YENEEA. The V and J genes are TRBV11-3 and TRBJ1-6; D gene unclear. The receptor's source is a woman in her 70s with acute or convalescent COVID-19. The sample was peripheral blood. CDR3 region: CASGRGVGDNSPLHF. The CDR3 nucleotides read TGTGCCAGCGGCCGGGGAGTGGGCGATAATTCACCCCTCCACTTT.